The T cell receptor beta chain described here comes from a study of regulatory T cells in long-lasting Graves disease. Study summary: Persistent cases were those of Graves' disease that involved over 5 years of antithyroid drugs with positive TSH receptor antibodies. Whole-study results and caveats: Researchers examined only peripheral blood and not thyroid tissue. With persistent disease, TRBV28, TRBJ1-2 and TRBJ2-5 were the favored segments.

The ends were cut back, 8 bases at V and 3 bases at J, with 32 bases in the middle. Germline V CDR1 and CDR2: SNHLY, FYNNEI. The CDR3 has 19 residues. TCR beta libraries were built with iRepertoire HTBI primers and Arm-PCR of CDR3 regions. TCRdb reprocessed the multiplex PCR reads via MiXCR and lists one record per CDR3 protein. The sample records 400,000 to 500,000 distinct CDR3 sequences, around 20% being singletons. The table lists this clonotype with many counts. Its antigen remains unknown. Time point indicated: persistent/refractory GD, antithyroid drugs over 5 years with positive TRAb. From PBMCs, RNA was extracted and then used to make the TCR library. About 10 milliliters of peripheral blood were taken and placed in EDTA tubes.

The sequencing used peripheral blood mononuclear cells (PBMCs), collected when the disease was refractory, from a patient treated with antithyroid drugs. The chain carries TRBV2 and TRBJ2-7, with TRBD2 as a possible D gene (7 bases). The receptor comes from a female donor with Graves disease. The CDR3 DNA reads as TGTGCCAGCGGGAAGCCGGACCTGGGACATAGGGGGGGTTACTACGAGCAGTACTTC. This codes for CASGKPDLGHRGGYYEQYF.